This TCR beta chain was recovered during a study of chemoradiotherapy in HPV16-positive cancers. The study, taken as a whole, reports: Candidate HPV-specific clones and E7-related TCR motifs grew in tumor during treatment.

Assay used: immunoSEQ multiplex PCR; TCRdb lists only in-frame clones, some missing. The sample holds tens of thousands of clones, around 86% seen once. Notes on this clone: Its matching antigen is unknown.

The germline CDR1 and CDR2 sequences are SGDLS and YYNGEE. The CDR3 sequence is 17 residues long. V trimming: 0 bases; J trimming: 1 base; junction bases outside the gene matches: 6. The rearrangement uses TRBV9 and TRBJ1-2; 10 bases align to TRBD1. The sample consisted of blood, taken from a patient who underwent chemoradiotherapy. The sequence was collected from a human donor with HPV-associated anogenital cancer. CDR3 sequence: CASSVGGQGLFNYGYTF. CDR3 bases: TGTGCCAGCAGCGTAGGGGGACAGGGGCTCTTTAACTATGGCTACACCTTC.